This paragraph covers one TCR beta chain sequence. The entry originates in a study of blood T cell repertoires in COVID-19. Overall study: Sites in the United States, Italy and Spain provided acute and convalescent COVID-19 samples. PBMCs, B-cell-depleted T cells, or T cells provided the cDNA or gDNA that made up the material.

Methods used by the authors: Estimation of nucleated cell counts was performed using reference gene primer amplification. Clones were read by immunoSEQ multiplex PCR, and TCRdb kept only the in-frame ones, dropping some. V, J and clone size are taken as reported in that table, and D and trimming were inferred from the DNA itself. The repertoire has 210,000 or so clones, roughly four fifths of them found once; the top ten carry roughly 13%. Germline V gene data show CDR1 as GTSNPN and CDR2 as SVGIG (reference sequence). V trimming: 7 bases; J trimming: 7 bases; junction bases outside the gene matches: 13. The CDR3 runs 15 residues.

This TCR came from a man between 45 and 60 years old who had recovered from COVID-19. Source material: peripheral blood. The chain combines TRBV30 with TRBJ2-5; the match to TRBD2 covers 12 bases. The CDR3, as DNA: TGTGCCTACCGGGCCCAGACTAGCGGGAGTGGGACCCAGTACTTC. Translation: CAYRAQTSGSGTQYF.